The clone carrying this T cell receptor (beta chain) has at least ten counts. Its antigen remains unknown. Using RNA transcripts as the source, TCR beta CDR3 regions were amplified. In the first-round RT-PCR of the TCR CDR3, the HTBI primer set was used. One entry per CDR3 protein, called by TCRdb with MiXCR from the multiplex PCR reads. The data show about 370,000 distinct CDR3 sequences, 13% to 15% seen once. Under 3 months was the duration of disease in ophthalmopathy patients, who also had a Clinical Activity Score of at least 3 and a NOSPECS grade of at least 4. Diagnoses were made from clinical symptoms, serum measures (thyroxine and TRAb), thyroid ultrasound and orbital computed tomography. The CDR3 is made up of 15 amino acids. Looked up from germline, CDR1 is MDHEN and CDR2 is SYDVKM. Germline trimming cut 5 bases from V and 2 bases from J; bases unmatched to any gene: 5. This sample is part of a study of T cells in Graves' hyperthyroidism and ophthalmopathy. Broader study findings: Blood shared most expanded thyroid clonotypes above 0.001. Median prediction lead before ophthalmopathy onset was around seven months with the model.

The source is a woman aged 55-75 years with Graves' ophthalmopathy. The sequencing sample was made of blood. The genes are TRBV28 and TRBJ1-2, with 10 bases identical to TRBD1. The CDR3 sequence: CASSAPGQGNYGYTF. The CDR3 coding sequence is TGTGCCAGCAGTGCCCCGGGACAGGGGAACTATGGCTACACCTTC.